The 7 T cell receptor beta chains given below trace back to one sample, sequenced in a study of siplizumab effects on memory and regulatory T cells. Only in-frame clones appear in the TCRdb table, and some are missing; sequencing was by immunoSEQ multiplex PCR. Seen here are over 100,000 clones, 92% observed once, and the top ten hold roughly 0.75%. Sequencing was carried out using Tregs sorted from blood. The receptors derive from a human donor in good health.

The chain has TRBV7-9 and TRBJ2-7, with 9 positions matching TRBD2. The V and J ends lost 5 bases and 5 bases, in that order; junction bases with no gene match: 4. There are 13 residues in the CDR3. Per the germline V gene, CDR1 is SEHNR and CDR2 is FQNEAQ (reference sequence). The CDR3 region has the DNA TGTGCCAGCAGCCCCGGACTAGCGAACGAGCAGTACTTC. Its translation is CASSPGLANEQYF.

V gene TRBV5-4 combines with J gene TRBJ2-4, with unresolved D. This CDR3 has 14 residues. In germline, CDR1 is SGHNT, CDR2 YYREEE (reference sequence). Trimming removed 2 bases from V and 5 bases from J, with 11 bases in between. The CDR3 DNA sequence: TGTGCCAGCAGCTTACAACTGAGCCAAAACATTCAGTACTTC. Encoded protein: CASSLQLSQNIQYF.

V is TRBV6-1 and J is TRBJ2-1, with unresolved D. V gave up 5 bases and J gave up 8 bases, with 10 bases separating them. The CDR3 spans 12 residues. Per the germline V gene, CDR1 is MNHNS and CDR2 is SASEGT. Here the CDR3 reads CASSSMGDEQFF. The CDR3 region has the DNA TGTGCCAGCAGTTCGATGGGCGATGAGCAGTTCTTC.

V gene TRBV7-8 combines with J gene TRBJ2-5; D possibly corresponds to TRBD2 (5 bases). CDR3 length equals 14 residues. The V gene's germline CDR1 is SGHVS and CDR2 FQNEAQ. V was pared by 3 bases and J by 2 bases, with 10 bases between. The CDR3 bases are TGTGCCAGCAGCTTTTTAGCGTTTCAAGAGACCCAGTACTTC. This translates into CASSFLAFQETQYF.

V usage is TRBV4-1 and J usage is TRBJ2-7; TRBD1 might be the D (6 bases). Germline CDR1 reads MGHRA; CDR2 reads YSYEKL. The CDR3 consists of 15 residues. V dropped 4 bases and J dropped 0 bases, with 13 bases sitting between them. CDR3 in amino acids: CASSLRGGYSYEQYF. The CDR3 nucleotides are TGCGCCAGCAGCCTGAGAGGGGGATACTCCTACGAGCAGTACTTC.

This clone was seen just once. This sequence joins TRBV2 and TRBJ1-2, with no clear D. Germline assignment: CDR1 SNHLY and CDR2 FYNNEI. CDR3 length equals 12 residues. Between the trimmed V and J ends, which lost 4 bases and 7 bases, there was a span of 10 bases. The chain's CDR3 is CASSVVAGGYTF. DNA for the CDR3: TGTGCCAGCAGTGTAGTTGCGGGTGGCTACACCTTC.

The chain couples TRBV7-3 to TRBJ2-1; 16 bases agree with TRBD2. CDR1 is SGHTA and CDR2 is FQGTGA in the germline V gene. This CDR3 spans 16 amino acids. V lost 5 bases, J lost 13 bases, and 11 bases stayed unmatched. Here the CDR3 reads CASSPAGTSGRARQFF. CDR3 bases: TGTGCCAGCAGCCCCGCCGGGACTAGCGGGAGGGCACGACAGTTCTTC.